One T cell receptor (beta chain) is described in this entry. This clone appeared once. Its antigen remains unidentified. It has no much larger one-base neighbor in the sample; base qualities were not kept. On a MiSeq, deep resolution sequencing aimed for a depth between 1 in 1 million and 1 in 200,000 T cells, with each clonotype covered approximately 9.8x on average. TCR beta libraries were generated with the immunoSEQ hsTCRB Kit. Turning to the authors' computational methods: ImmunoSEQ Data Assistant and ImmunoSEQ Analyzer were used for data analysis, and V, D and J genes were assigned according to IMGT definitions. Clonality, which ranges from 0 to 1, was calculated by subtracting the normalized Shannon entropy of productive rearrangement frequencies from one. Only overrepresented clonotypes making up at least 0.05% of the repertoire of each patient were included in the public clonotype analysis. About a dozen age-matched healthy donor repertoires from immuneACCESS served as clonality controls. TCRdb holds this immuneACCESS table with in-frame rearrangements only. Some clones are missing; in checked studies, unresolved V genes explain under half, and the rest has no known cause. The V and J calls and clone size were taken over from that table, and D and trimming were inferred from the DNA. The sample includes 100,000 to 150,000 clones, with roughly 88% observed a single time. Roughly 1.9% of the sample lies in the top ten.

The label giving this sample's time point can be read as: roughly 25 months on ibrutinib. For TCR beta library preparation, roughly 2 micrograms of genomic DNA was extracted from cryopreserved PBMCs. High-throughput TCR beta sequencing was performed on longitudinal blood samples from CLL patients receiving ibrutinib monotherapy. The patients took part in an open-label, single-center phase 2 trial of ibrutinib monotherapy. Trimming takes 3 bases from V and 0 bases from J, and the germline ends sit 8 bases apart. The germline V gene encodes CDR1 GTSNPN and CDR2 SVGIG (reference sequence). Taken from cysteine to phenylalanine, the CDR3 has 13 residues. The entry retains the CDR3 DNA only, 39 bases that are in frame from base 1. The source of the sample is a study of cytotoxic CD8 clonotypes in ibrutinib-treated CLL (dated by TCRdb to about 2021). About the investigation overall: The cohort included roughly 15 treatment-naive and ten to twelve relapsed/refractory patients; approximately 17 were IGHV unmutated. Partial responses were observed in about 25 patients and complete responses in 2; after a median follow-up of around 68 months, remission was maintained in roughly 15 patients and progression was observed in some twelve. On average, each sample yielded roughly 250,000 productive templates and 94,082 productive rearrangements. Every sample from remission and from progressive disease was obtained while the patients were still on ibrutinib. Cryopreserved peripheral blood mononuclear cells were collected at three points: before therapy, at response, and at either sustained remission or disease progression. Longitudinal samples were obtainable from about 30% of the roughly 86 participants in the trial. Samples at response were collected after a median of approximately twelve months of treatment, with a range of roughly 6 to 36 months.

Here is what the overall study found, with its caveats: Public clonotypes were rare and either shrank or stayed stable during treatment, and the rise in clonality at ibrutinib response reflected expansion of private clonotypes. Lymph node repertoires were not examined, and the timing of sampling was not matched between patients in sustained remission and those whose disease progressed. An increase in clonality was observed at ibrutinib response, with clonality remaining stable during sustained remission and falling back toward baseline at progression. At baseline, clonality was higher than in age-matched healthy donors and showed a strong correlation with circulating CD8+ T-cell counts.

Material: PBMCs, obtained after 24 months of ibrutinib treatment. The receptor was isolated from a human donor with chronic lymphocytic leukemia. Recombination connected TRBV30 to TRBJ1-1; confidence is insufficient to name the D gene. The CDR3 protein: CAWRKGMNTEAFF. The nucleotide sequence is TGTGCCTGGAGGAAGGGTATGAACACTGAAGCTTTCTTT. Extended through the reference TRBV30 and TRBJ1-1 proteins, this CDR3 yields the full variable domain: SQTIHQWPATLVQPVGSPLSLECTVEGTSNPNLYWYRQAAGRGLQLLFYSVGIGQISSEVPQNLSASRPQDRQFILSSKKLLLSDSGFYLCAWRKGMNTEAFFGQGTRLTVV.